This TCR beta chain appears in the sequencing data of a study of T cell responses to AZD1222 COVID-19 vaccine. The study, taken as a whole, reports: Regions 160-218 and 743-854 dominated among vaccine-associated CD4 TCRs spanning spike. Without day 14 samples, only post-peak T cell repertoires were studied. Among the donors, most were white British and more were female, and clonal diversity was possibly underestimated.

Data came from immunoSEQ multiplex PCR; TCRdb stores just in-frame clones and leaves some out. Counted here are approximately 140,000 clones, under 95% occurring once; the ten biggest clones make up approximately 8%. About this clone: The antigen remains unidentified.

Trimming stripped 3 bases from V and 2 bases from J, with 7 bases between. The CDR3 runs 13 residues. Germline loops: CDR1 LNHDA, CDR2 SQIVND (reference sequence). The receptor was derived from an adult who received the MenACWY meningococcal vaccine as a control. The sample consisted of peripheral blood, taken 28 days after the second dose of the MenACWY control vaccine. The chain uses TRBV19 and TRBJ1-2; D unclear. The chain's CDR3 is CASSISVNYGYTF. Written as DNA, the CDR3 is TGTGCCAGTAGTATTAGTGTAAACTATGGCTACACCTTC.